The 26 T cell receptor beta chains below were found in one sample sequenced in a study of T cells after yellow fever vaccination. TCRdb re-derived calls from the 5' RACE reads in MiXCR, one entry per CDR3 protein. The sample records 65,000 to 70,000 distinct CDR3 sequences, around 6.2% being singletons. Sequenced here: CD4+ T cells sorted from PBMCs, sampled less than 16 days after the first yellow fever vaccination. These receptors were obtained from a man in his late teens or twenties who received the YFV17D yellow fever vaccine.

This clonotype was seen more than once but under ten times. The chain recombines TRBV7-9 with TRBJ1-5; the D gene is possibly TRBD1 (6 bases). CDR3 length: 16 amino acids. V gave up 3 bases and J gave up 0 bases, with 12 bases separating them. Germline CDR1 SEHNR, CDR2 FQNEAQ (reference sequence). In DNA form, the CDR3 reads TGTGCCAGCAGCTTGTCGGGACATGATAGCAATCAGCCCCAGCATTTT. This translates into CASSLSGHDSNQPQHF.

This clonotype was recorded many times. The genes are TRBV10-2 and TRBJ2-3; 7 bases fit TRBD2. CDR1 and CDR2 from the germline V gene are WSHSY and SAAADI. The CDR3 spans 14 residues. The junction had 0 bases not matched to a gene; V was cut back by 3 bases and J by 0 bases. The CDR3 here is CASSDGGSTDTQYF. The CDR3 DNA is TGCGCCAGCAGTGACGGGGGGAGCACAGATACGCAGTATTTT.

This clonotype was counted at least ten times. The V and J genes are TRBV3-1 and TRBJ1-3; D is ambiguous. This CDR3 contains 15 residues. Germline V lookup: CDR1 LGHDT, CDR2 YNNKEL (reference sequence). With 0 bases removed from V and 0 bases from J, the gap between germline ends came to 6 bases. The CDR3 sequence is CASSQDLVSGNTIYF. Here the CDR3 DNA reads TGTGCCAGCAGCCAAGATTTGGTCTCTGGAAACACCATATATTTT.

This clonotype was found many times. The chain is built from TRBV5-1 and TRBJ2-1; D ambiguous. Germline V CDR1 and CDR2: SGHRS, YFSETQ. The V end lost 0 bases, the J end lost 4 bases, and 5 bases lay between the germline ends. The CDR3 contains 13 residues. The CDR3 DNA is TGCGCCAGCAGCTTGGTCCGATACAATGAGCAGTTCTTC. This codes for CASSLVRYNEQFF.

This clonotype was counted at least ten times. The gene calls are TRBV10-3 and TRBJ2-3; D is possibly TRBD1 (6 bases). The V end lost 10 bases, the J end lost 4 bases, and 15 bases lay between the germline ends. There are 13 residues in the CDR3. Germline CDR1 reads ENHRY; CDR2 reads SYGVKD. CDR3 region: CATAQGMADTQYF. DNA of the CDR3: TGTGCCACTGCACAGGGTATGGCAGATACGCAGTATTTT.

This clonotype was recorded at least ten times. This chain uses TRBV5-1 with TRBJ2-1, with D hard to call. V was shortened by 2 bases and J by 4 bases, with 7 bases between the two germline ends. From germline, CDR1 is SGHRS and CDR2 YFSETQ. This CDR3 is 13 amino acids long. CDR3 DNA: TGCGCCAGCAGCTTCAACAGTTACAATGAGCAGTTCTTC. This sequence encodes CASSFNSYNEQFF.

This clonotype occurred many times. The rearrangement uses TRBV6-5 and TRBJ1-4; a possible D gene is TRBD1 (5 bases). Germline V gives CDR1 MNHEY, CDR2 SVGAGI. V lost 9 bases and J lost 2, with 10 bases in between. The CDR3 loop spans 13 amino acids. The CDR3 protein is CARGGVTNEKLFF. CDR3 DNA: TGTGCCAGGGGGGGGGTGACTAATGAAAAACTGTTTTTT.

This clonotype was detected many times. The rearrangement joins TRBV4-1 to TRBJ1-1, with TRBD1 identical over 11 bases. The CDR3 has 17 amino acids. With V trimmed by 1 base and J by 6 bases, 10 bases remained unmatched. Germline V lookup: CDR1 MGHRA, CDR2 YSYEKL. CDR3 DNA sequence: TGCGCCAGCAGCCAAGGTTGGACAGGGGGCGTAGAAGCTGAAGCTTTCTTT. It specifies CASSQGWTGGVEAEAFF.

This clonotype was detected ten times or more. This chain uses TRBV4-1 with TRBJ1-2; TRBD1 is a possible D gene (6 bases). Germline V gene data show CDR1 as MGHRA and CDR2 as YSYEKL. V was pared by 4 bases and J by 6 bases, with 12 bases between. CDR3 length equals 13 residues. The CDR3 spells CASSPLGGNGYTF. CDR3 sequence (DNA): TGCGCCAGCAGCCCCCTGGGGGGCAATGGCTACACCTTC.

This rearrangement joins TRBV4-2 to TRBJ2-1; D possibly uses TRBD1 or TRBD2 (5 bases each). The CDR3 has 14 residues. The germline CDR1 and CDR2 sequences are LGHNA and YNFKEQ. V dropped 4 bases and J dropped 5 bases, with 12 bases sitting between them. DNA for the CDR3: TGTGCCAGCAGCCGGGGGTTATGGGACAATGAGCAGTTCTTC. Translating it yields CASSRGLWDNEQFF.

This clonotype occurred many times. The chain carries TRBV29-1 and TRBJ2-5, with D maybe TRBD1 (6 bases). The CDR3 sequence is 13 residues long. Trimming took 1 base from V and 4 from J, leaving 10 bases between them. Per germline, CDR1 SQVTM and CDR2 ANQGSEA. CDR3 DNA: TGCAGCGTTGAAGGCAGGGGACGAGAGACCCAGTACTTC. Amino acids: CSVEGRGRETQYF.

The chain links TRBV5-4 to TRBJ2-1; 15 bases match TRBD2. After removal of 1 base from V and 10 bases from J, the junction contained 9 bases not matched to a gene. CDR1 and CDR2 (germline): SGHNT, YYREEE (reference sequence). CDR3 size: 17 residues. The CDR3 here is CASSLRGLAGGPIEQFF. CDR3 DNA sequence: TGTGCCAGCAGCTTGCGCGGACTAGCGGGGGGGCCAATCGAGCAGTTCTTC.

This clonotype was recorded at least ten times. The chain uses TRBV12-3 or TRBV12-4 and TRBJ2-1; 14 positions agree with TRBD2. The CDR3 has 18 amino acids. J gave up 0 bases and V 5 bases, and 6 bases lay outside the gene matches. This CDR3 reads CASSRGLAGVHSYNEQFF. DNA of the CDR3: TGTGCCAGCAGTAGGGGACTAGCGGGGGTTCACTCCTACAATGAGCAGTTCTTC.

In its sample, this clonotype was seen many times. This sequence joins TRBV19 and TRBJ1-4; TRBD1 is a possible D gene (5 bases). This CDR3 is 13 amino acids long. Trimming stripped 9 bases from V and 7 bases from J, with 15 bases between. Germline V CDR1 and CDR2: LNHDA, SQIVND (reference sequence). The CDR3 loop reads CASSGGSGEKLFF. The CDR3 nucleotides read TGTGCCAGCAGTGGGGGATCTGGTGAAAAACTGTTTTTT. Based on the CDR3 plus reference TRBV19 and TRBJ1-4, the full variable domain is DGGITQSPKYLFRKEGQNVTLSCEQNLNHDAMYWYRQDPGQGLRLIYYSQIVNDFQKGDIAEGYSVSREKKESFPLTVTSAQKNPTAFYLCASSGGSGEKLFFGSGTQLSVL.

This clonotype was seen ten or more times. V is TRBV20-1 and J is TRBJ1-2; 7 bases agree with TRBD1. The CDR3 runs to 12 residues. The V gene's germline CDR1 is DFQATT and CDR2 SNEGSKA (reference sequence). J gave up 4 bases and V 3 bases, and 2 bases lay outside the gene matches. CDR3 nucleotides: TGCAGTGCTAGGACAGGGACCTATGGCTACACCTTC. It encodes CSARTGTYGYTF.

This clonotype came up many times. This chain connects TRBV20-1 to TRBJ2-1; TRBD2 aligns across 8 bases. From germline, CDR1 is DFQATT and CDR2 SNEGSKA (reference sequence). The CDR3 consists of 17 residues. The V gene end was trimmed by 0 bases and the J gene end by 9 bases; junction bases not matched to a gene: 16. CDR3: CSARDRLRSGGHSEQFF. DNA for the CDR3: TGCAGTGCTAGAGATCGTCTCCGGTCGGGGGGGCACAGTGAGCAGTTCTTC.

This clonotype was detected ten times or more. The V gene is TRBV20-1, the J gene TRBJ2-3; 11 bases align to TRBD2. V dropped 6 bases and J dropped 3; count of bases not matched to a gene: 5. Germline V gene lookup returns CDR1 DFQATT and CDR2 SNEGSKA (reference sequence). The CDR3 extends over 14 amino acids. The DNA of the CDR3 is TGCAGTGCCGTAACTAGCGGGGGTACAGATACGCAGTATTTT. The encoded protein is CSAVTSGGTDTQYF.

There are many counts of this clonotype. The chain uses TRBV7-2 and TRBJ1-5, with unresolved D. Germline V gives CDR1 SGHTA, CDR2 FQGNSA. V was clipped by 4 bases and J by 7 bases, with 11 bases between them. This CDR3 has 13 amino acids. The CDR3 sequence: CASSSGGGQPQHF. For the CDR3, the DNA is TGTGCCAGCAGCTCAGGTGGCGGGCAGCCCCAGCATTTT.

This clonotype was recorded at least ten times. V usage is TRBV5-4 and J usage is TRBJ2-4, with D uncertain. Germline CDR1 and CDR2: SGHNT and YYREEE (reference sequence). V gave up 4 bases and J gave up 5 bases, with 13 bases separating them. The CDR3 has 14 amino acids. CDR3: CASSPRGGQNIQYF. The CDR3 region has the DNA TGTGCCAGCAGCCCCCGAGGCGGCCAAAACATTCAGTACTTC. Full variable domain (remainder filled in from reference TRBV5-4 and TRBJ2-4): ETGVTQSPTHLIKTRGQQVTLRCSSQSGHNTVSWYQQALGQGPQFIFQYYREEENGRGNFPPRFSGLQFPNYSSELNVNALELDDSALYLCASSPRGGQNIQYFGAGTRLSVL.

The table lists this clonotype with many counts. The chain employs TRBV20-1 and TRBJ2-2; 12 bases agree with TRBD2. The V gene's germline CDR1 is DFQATT and CDR2 SNEGSKA (reference sequence). The CDR3 totals 17 residues. With 1 base clipped from V and 4 bases from J, the junction kept 7 bases outside the gene matches. The CDR3 region has the DNA TGCAGTGCTAGAGCTCTAGCGGGGGGGCTCAGCACCGGGGAGCTGTTTTTT. This sequence encodes CSARALAGGLSTGELFF.

Ten or more counts support this clonotype. The V gene is TRBV5-1, the J gene TRBJ1-1, with unresolved D. Germline CDR1 and CDR2: SGHRS and YFSETQ. The length of the CDR3 is 14 residues. The V and J ends lost 7 bases and 4 bases respectively, with 17 bases between them. The CDR3 coding sequence is TGCGCCAGCGCCGGGGAGGTCGTCTCCACTGAAGCTTTCTTT. Translated, it gives CASAGEVVSTEAFF.

This clonotype was picked up many times. The chain employs TRBV19 and TRBJ1-1; TRBD1 matches 10 bases. Germline V gene lookup returns CDR1 LNHDA and CDR2 SQIVND (reference sequence). Germline trimming cut 5 bases from V and 6 bases from J; bases unmatched to any gene: 18. The CDR3 is 18 amino acids. Here the CDR3 DNA reads TGTGCCAGTAGTCATGGGGTAAGGTGGGGACAGGGGAATCCTGAAGCTTTCTTT. Translated: CASSHGVRWGQGNPEAFF.

At least ten counts were recorded for this clonotype. CDR3 nucleotide sequence: TGTGCCAGCAGCCAAGGGGATGCGCCCCAGCATTTT. Amino acids: CASSQGDAPQHF. V is TRBV3-1 and J is TRBJ1-5; D not resolved. CDR1 is LGHDT and CDR2 is YNNKEL in the germline V gene (reference sequence). The CDR3 contains 12 residues. The ends were cut back, 1 base at V and 9 bases at J, with 7 bases in the middle. The full variable domain, with the rest looked up from reference TRBV3-1 and TRBJ1-5, is DTAVSQTPKYLVTQMGNDKSIKCEQNLGHDTMYWYKQDSKKFLKIMFSYNNKELIINETVPNRFSPKSPDKAHLNLHINSLELGDSAVYFCASSQGDAPQHFGDGTRLSIL.

This clonotype was picked up many times. The chain joins TRBV9 to TRBJ2-3, with D perhaps matching TRBD1 (5 bases). The CDR3 runs 13 residues. With 4 bases removed from V and 4 bases from J, the gap between germline ends came to 10 bases. The germline gives CDR1 SGDLS, CDR2 YYNGEE. In nucleotides, the CDR3 is TGTGCCAGCAGCTTGGAAGGGGCAGATACGCAGTATTTT. It yields the protein CASSLEGADTQYF.

V is TRBV6-2 or TRBV6-3 and J is TRBJ1-5; D might be TRBD1 (6 bases). V dropped 8 bases and J dropped 4 bases, with 21 bases sitting between them. Germline assignment: CDR1 MNHEY and CDR2 SVGEGT. The CDR3 extends over 16 amino acids. The CDR3 protein is CASGQTPNRGNQPQHF. The DNA for the CDR3 is TGTGCCAGCGGACAGACCCCTAATAGGGGAAATCAGCCCCAGCATTTT.

There are many counts of this clonotype. The V call is TRBV18, the J call TRBJ1-4; TRBD1 might be the D (6 bases). Germline V lookup: CDR1 KGHSH, CDR2 LQKENI. Trimming cost V 3 bases and J 1 base, with 9 bases left between them. The CDR3 has 15 amino acids. The CDR3 DNA follows: TGTGCCAGCTCACCCCGGACAGTAACTAATGAAAAACTGTTTTTT. As protein: CASSPRTVTNEKLFF.